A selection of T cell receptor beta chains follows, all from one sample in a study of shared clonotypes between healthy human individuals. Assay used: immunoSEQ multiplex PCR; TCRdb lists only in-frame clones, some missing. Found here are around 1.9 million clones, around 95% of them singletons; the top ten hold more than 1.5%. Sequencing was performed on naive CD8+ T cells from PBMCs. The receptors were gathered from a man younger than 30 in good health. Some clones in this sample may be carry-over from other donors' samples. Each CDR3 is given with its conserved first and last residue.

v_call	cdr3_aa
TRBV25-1	CASSDPTSSSGSYNEQFF
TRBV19	CASGVQGFHEQYF
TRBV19	CASTTGGIPYTIYF
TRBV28	CASSPSLKLGGNTIYF
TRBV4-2	CASSQEWESETQYF
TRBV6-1	CASSEAGQGLPEAFF
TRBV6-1	CASSDRDRRTYEQYF
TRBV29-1	CSVYAHRYEQYF
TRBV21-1	CASSFRRNSGANVLTF
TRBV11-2	CASSPVPRYSNQPQHF
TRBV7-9	CASSPRLNNEQFF
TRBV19	CASTLGTQVGEQFF
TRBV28	CASSPELTGTYEQYF
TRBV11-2	CASSLELGYEQYF
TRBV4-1	CASSPRDSGSSYEQYF
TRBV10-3	CAISELQTSTDTQYF
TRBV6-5	CASSYSEGYQPQHF
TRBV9	CASSVGGTGELFF
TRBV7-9	CASSSASNLVNNEKLFF
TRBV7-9	CASSLMRTDTQYF
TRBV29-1	CSVLGTSGESSYEQYF
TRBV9	CASSVAGTEAFF
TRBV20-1	CSARDNEQFF
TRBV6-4	CARRRDNTF
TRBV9	CASSVGAGTEAFF
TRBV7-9	CASSHGPSGSKDEQFF
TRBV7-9	CASIGPGQPLGTEAFF
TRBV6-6	CASTRDSPMMNTEAFF
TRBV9	CASSVNPGSEETQYF
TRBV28	CASSLRLNTEAFF
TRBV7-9	CASSPARGARQNTEAFF
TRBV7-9	CASSLPGNEQFF
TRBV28	CASSLLLGTVQYF